What follows are 10 T cell receptor beta chains derived from one specimen sequenced in a study of CD8 T cell repertoires and HIV-1 epitope variants. No cognate antigen is known for these TCRs. Clones were read by immunoSEQ multiplex PCR, and TCRdb kept only the in-frame ones, dropping some. The table lists approximately 4,900 clones, 55% to 80% of them singletons. The sequencing sample was made of cultured CD8+ T cells derived from PBMCs. The receptor set was obtained from a male donor with HIV.

This sequence joins TRBV10-2 and TRBJ1-1; D uncertain. Per the germline V gene, CDR1 is WSHSY and CDR2 is SAAADI. The CDR3 extends over 14 amino acids. V dropped 1 base and J dropped 3 bases, with 9 bases sitting between them. The CDR3, as DNA: TGCGCCAGCAGTGAGTTGGAACTTTACACTGAAGCTTTCTTT. Its translation is CASSELELYTEAFF.

The chain combines TRBV4-3 with TRBJ1-4; TRBD1 matches at 8 bases. The ends lost 3 bases at V and 8 bases at J; junction bases unmatched: 8. The CDR3 is made up of 15 amino acids. Per the germline V gene, CDR1 is LGHNA and CDR2 is YSLEER. The CDR3 DNA reads as TGCGCCAGCAGCCAGGCAGGGGGCGCCGAGGAAAAACTGTTTTTT. This gives the protein CASSQAGGAEEKLFF.

This clone has only a few counts. The J gene is TRBJ1-4, the V gene TRBV5-3, with D possibly being TRBD1 (5 bases). TRBV5-3 is marked as an open reading frame, function uncertain. There are 19 residues in the CDR3. V was shortened by 0 bases and J by 4 bases, with 22 bases between the two germline ends. CDR3 amino acids: CARSLGLPMGSGINEKLFF. The DNA of the CDR3 is TGTGCCAGAAGCTTGGGACTCCCCATGGGGTCAGGGATTAATGAAAAACTGTTTTTT.

The rearrangement links TRBV6-1 to TRBJ1-6; 7 bases match TRBD1. The V gene's germline CDR1 is MNHNS and CDR2 SASEGT. Trimming cost V 9 bases and J 2 bases; bases outside gene matches: 7. The CDR3 covers 15 residues. CDR3 loop: CASTRDSTYNSPLHF. DNA for the CDR3: TGTGCCAGTACTAGGGACAGCACCTATAATTCACCCCTCCACTTT.

V usage is TRBV27 and J usage is TRBJ2-7; D is perhaps TRBD1 or TRBD2 (5 bases each). Germline CDR1 and CDR2: MNHEY and SMNVEV (reference sequence). The CDR3 covers 17 residues. Trimming removed 5 bases from V and 0 bases from J, with 20 bases in between. CDR3 in amino acids: CASSTHFEGLSSYEQYF. The CDR3, as DNA: TGTGCCAGCAGTACCCACTTTGAGGGGTTAAGCTCCTACGAGCAGTACTTC.

V is TRBV28 and J is TRBJ1-3, with TRBD1 identical over 7 bases. V was pared by 1 base and J by 0 bases, with 9 bases of the junction left unmatched. The length of the CDR3 is 18 residues. Germline V gene lookup returns CDR1 MDHEN and CDR2 SYDVKM. CDR3 sequence reads: CASSLLLAGTDSGNTIYF. Here the CDR3 DNA reads TGTGCCAGCAGTTTATTACTCGCCGGGACAGACTCTGGAAACACCATATATTTT.

V is TRBV4-3 and J is TRBJ2-2; D possibly corresponds to TRBD2 (5 bases). The germline CDR1 and CDR2 sequences are LGHNA and YSLEER. The V and J ends lost 0 bases and 7 bases respectively, with 21 bases between them. The CDR3 length is 18 residues. CDR3 region: CASSQEIWIAAGGGELFF. The CDR3 coding sequence is TGCGCCAGCAGCCAAGAGATTTGGATTGCCGCCGGAGGCGGGGAGCTGTTTTTT.

The chain joins TRBV9 to TRBJ1-1, with D tentatively TRBD1 (5 bases). V lost 4 bases, J lost 5 bases, and 15 bases lay in between. Germline V gene sequence: CDR1 SGDLS, CDR2 YYNGEE. This CDR3 has 14 amino acids. The CDR3 protein is CASSPQGGKTEAFF. The CDR3 bases are TGTGCCAGCAGCCCTCAGGGTGGGAAGACTGAAGCTTTCTTT.

The CDR3 DNA is TGTGCCAGTAGCAGTCTGCAGACTAGCGGGAGAACCTACGAGCAGTACTTC. Translation: CASSSLQTSGRTYEQYF. The chain joins TRBV19 to TRBJ2-7; TRBD2 agrees at 12 bases. V was clipped by 6 bases and J by 2 bases; unmatched bases: 11. Germline CDR1 reads LNHDA; CDR2 reads SQIVND (reference sequence). The CDR3 has 17 amino acids. Full variable domain (missing parts from reference TRBV19 and TRBJ2-7): DGGITQSPKYLFRKEGQNVTLSCEQNLNHDAMYWYRQDPGQGLRLIYYSQIVNDFQKGDIAEGYSVSREKKESFPLTVTSAQKNPTAFYLCASSSLQTSGRTYEQYFGPGTRLTVT.

The rearrangement uses TRBV10-3 and TRBJ1-5; D possibly corresponds to TRBD1 (6 bases). CDR3 length: 17 amino acids. Trimming removed 4 bases from V and 7 bases from J, with 23 bases in between. The V gene's germline CDR1 is ENHRY and CDR2 SYGVKD. The CDR3 DNA is TGTGCCATCAGTGTGGGGCTATCGGGTGAGGGGGAGCAGCCCCAGCATTTT. Encoded protein: CAISVGLSGEGEQPQHF.